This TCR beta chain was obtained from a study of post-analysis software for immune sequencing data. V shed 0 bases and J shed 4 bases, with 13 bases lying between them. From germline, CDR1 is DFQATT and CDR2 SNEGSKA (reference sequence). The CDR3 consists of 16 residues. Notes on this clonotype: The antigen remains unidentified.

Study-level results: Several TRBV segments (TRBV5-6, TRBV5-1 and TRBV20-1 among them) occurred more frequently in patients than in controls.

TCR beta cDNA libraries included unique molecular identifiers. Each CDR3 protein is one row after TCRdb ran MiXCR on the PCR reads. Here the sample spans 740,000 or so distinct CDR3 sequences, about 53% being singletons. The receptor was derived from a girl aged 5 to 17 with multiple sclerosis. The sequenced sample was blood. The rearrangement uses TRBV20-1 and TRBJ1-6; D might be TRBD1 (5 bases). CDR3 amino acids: CSAREGDPGYNSPLHF. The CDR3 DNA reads TGCAGTGCTAGAGAAGGGGATCCAGGGTATAATTCACCCCTCCACTTT.